The 13 T cell receptor beta chains below come from one sample, sequenced in a study of identifying expanded T cells in peripheral blood. Libraries were prepared by immunoSEQ multiplex PCR; TCRdb keeps only in-frame clonotypes and omits some of them. The sample shows around 130,000 clones, 70% to 90% of them seen only once. The specimen was blood. The receptor set was obtained from a person aged 18 to 75 in good health.

The chain joins TRBV27 to TRBJ2-1; D possibly corresponds to TRBD2 (6 bases). Germline loops: CDR1 MNHEY, CDR2 SMNVEV (reference sequence). Trimming removed 0 bases from V and 2 bases from J, with 14 bases in between. This CDR3 is 17 amino acids long. The CDR3 sequence is CASSLSGWDSPYNEQFF. The CDR3 DNA sequence: TGTGCCAGCAGTTTATCCGGCTGGGACTCCCCCTACAATGAGCAGTTCTTC.

The gene calls are TRBV18 and TRBJ2-1, with 9 bases fitting TRBD1. Germline loops: CDR1 KGHSH, CDR2 LQKENI. This CDR3 spans 15 amino acids. V shed 3 bases, J shed 8 bases, and the junction held 8 bases outside the gene matches. The CDR3, as DNA: TGTGCCAGCTCACCGCCGGGACAGGGTATCCATGAGCAGTTCTTC. Amino acids: CASSPPGQGIHEQFF.

This chain uses TRBV5-1 with TRBJ2-2, with 10 bases lining up with TRBD1. The junction had 3 bases not matched to a gene; V was cut back by 0 bases and J by 7 bases. The CDR3 sequence is 15 residues long. Germline V gene data show CDR1 as SGHRS and CDR2 as YFSETQ. This CDR3 is CASSLEGTGVGELFF. The CDR3 nucleotides read TGCGCCAGCAGCTTGGAGGGGACAGGGGTCGGGGAGCTGTTTTTT.

The V call is TRBV5-1, the J call TRBJ2-7; D assignment may be TRBD1 or TRBD2 (5 bases each). Per the germline V gene, CDR1 is SGHRS and CDR2 is YFSETQ. V shed 0 bases and J shed 5 bases, with 12 bases lying between them. The CDR3 consists of 14 residues. CDR3 sequence reads: CASSLESGTHEQYF. The CDR3 DNA sequence: TGCGCCAGCAGCTTGGAGTCTGGGACCCACGAGCAGTACTTC.

V and J are TRBV29-1 and TRBJ2-7; D may correspond to TRBD1 or TRBD2 (5 bases each). The CDR3 length is 13 residues. Looked up from germline, CDR1 is SQVTM and CDR2 is ANQGSEA. V gave up 8 bases and J gave up 5 bases, with 19 bases separating them. Here the CDR3 DNA reads TGCAGCTCAACGGGGCAGTCCGGCAACGAGCAGTACTTC. Translation gives CSSTGQSGNEQYF.

The gene calls are TRBV9 and TRBJ2-1; D not certain. CDR1 and CDR2 from the germline V gene are SGDLS and YYNGEE. Trimming took off 1 base at V and 11 bases at J, with 13 bases between the two ends. There are 13 residues in the CDR3. CDR3: CASSVYDGLKQFF. In nucleotides, the CDR3 is TGTGCCAGCAGCGTATACGACGGTCTTAAGCAGTTCTTC.

The V gene is TRBV7-8, the J gene TRBJ2-3; D could derive from TRBD1 or TRBD2 (6 bases each). V lost 11 bases to trimming and J lost 3 bases, with 18 bases between them. The germline V gene has CDR1 SGHVS and CDR2 FQNEAQ. The CDR3 is 14 amino acids. Here the CDR3 reads CASAWGAATDTQYF. DNA for the CDR3: TGTGCCTCCGCGTGGGGGGCGGCGACAGATACGCAGTATTTT.

The V and J genes are TRBV7-2 and TRBJ2-7; D possibly uses TRBD1 or TRBD2 (5 bases each). Germline V gives CDR1 SGHTA, CDR2 FQGNSA. CDR3 length: 13 amino acids. Trimming took off 5 bases at V and 5 bases at J, with 13 bases between the two ends. The CDR3 loop is CASSRDPWDEQYF. The CDR3 bases are TGTGCCAGCAGCCGGGACCCATGGGACGAGCAGTACTTC.

The chain recombines TRBV27 with TRBJ1-1, with D possibly TRBD1 on 5 matching bases. CDR1 is MNHEY and CDR2 is SMNVEV in the germline V gene (reference sequence). The CDR3 is 13 amino acids. V dropped 5 bases and J dropped 6 bases, with 13 bases sitting between them. For the CDR3, the DNA is TGTGCCAGCAGTCGTCAGGGAGACTCTGAAGCTTTCTTT. The encoded protein is CASSRQGDSEAFF.

The chain carries TRBV7-2 and TRBJ2-2, with D possibly matching TRBD1 (6 bases). CDR1 is SGHTA and CDR2 is FQGNSA in the germline V gene. V gave up 6 bases and J gave up 5 bases, with 13 bases separating them. The CDR3 is 14 amino acids. CDR3 loop: CASRTQGGTGELFF. For the CDR3, the DNA is TGTGCCAGCAGGACGCAAGGGGGTACCGGGGAGCTGTTTTTT.

CDR3 amino acids: CASSIATRGRQETQYF. DNA of the CDR3: TGTGCCAGCAGCATAGCTACCAGGGGGCGGCAAGAGACCCAGTACTTC. J is TRBJ2-5 and V is TRBV5-4; 8 bases are a match to TRBD1. The CDR3 is made up of 16 amino acids. V gave up 4 bases and J gave up 2 bases; unmatched junction bases: 10. Germline V CDR1 and CDR2: SGHNT, YYREEE (reference sequence).

The V gene is TRBV28, the J gene TRBJ1-4; D might be TRBD1 (5 bases). Germline loops: CDR1 MDHEN, CDR2 SYDVKM. V was trimmed by 3 bases and J by 7 bases, leaving 6 bases between them. The CDR3 is 12 amino acids. The CDR3 protein is CASSFGGEKLFF. The CDR3 coding sequence is TGTGCCAGCAGTTTTGGGGGTGAAAAACTGTTTTTT. Full variable domain (rest looked up from reference TRBV28 and TRBJ1-4): DVKVTQSSRYLVKRTGEKVFLECVQDMDHENMFWYRQDPGLGLRLIYFSYDVKMKEKGDIPEGYSVSREKKERFSLILESASTNQTSMYLCASSFGGEKLFFGSGTQLSVL.

The chain employs TRBV2 and TRBJ2-7; no clear D. The germline V and J ends were trimmed by 7 bases and 1 base, with 11 bases remaining between them. The CDR3 covers 13 residues. The germline CDR1 and CDR2 sequences are SNHLY and FYNNEI. CDR3 in DNA: TGTGCCAGCAATGGAATCGGGTCCTACGAGCAGTACTTC. Residues: CASNGIGSYEQYF.